Below, 7 T cell receptor beta chains from the same sample are listed, as sequenced in a study of T cell responses to AZD1222 COVID-19 vaccine. Sequencing was performed with immunoSEQ multiplex PCR; in TCRdb, only in-frame clones are kept and a portion is missing. The profile covers just under 150,000 clones, with over 85% appearing a single time and about 1.8% taken by the ten largest. The source material was peripheral blood, sampled 28 days after the second AZD1222 dose. These receptors were obtained from an adult who received the AZD1222 COVID-19 vaccine.

This clone was observed a few times. The chain carries TRBV5-4 and TRBJ1-4; TRBD1 agrees at 7 bases. The germline V gene encodes CDR1 SGHNT and CDR2 YYREEE (reference sequence). The junction had 10 bases not matched to a gene; V was cut back by 1 base and J by 7 bases. CDR3 length: 16 amino acids. The CDR3 loop reads CASSLSPRQGGEKLFF. CDR3 DNA sequence: TGTGCCAGCAGCTTGTCCCCCCGACAGGGCGGTGAAAAACTGTTTTTT.

The V call is TRBV9, the J call TRBJ1-3; 7 nucleotides align to TRBD1. V shed 4 bases and J 3 bases; nucleotides not matched to a gene: 7. The CDR3 sequence is 15 residues long. Germline V gives CDR1 SGDLS, CDR2 YYNGEE. The CDR3 spells CASSPSAGGGNTIYF. The CDR3 nucleotides read TGTGCCAGCAGCCCCTCAGCAGGGGGTGGAAACACCATATATTTT.

This clone has just a few counts. The rearrangement uses TRBV28 and TRBJ2-5; 11 bases map to TRBD2. J lost 0 bases, V lost 3 bases, and 9 bases had no gene match. The CDR3 has 18 amino acids. Germline V lookup: CDR1 MDHEN, CDR2 SYDVKM. The DNA of the CDR3 is TGTGCCAGCAGTTTTACCACCGGGACTAGCGGAGACCAAGAGACCCAGTACTTC. Translated: CASSFTTGTSGDQETQYF.

The V call is TRBV5-6, the J call TRBJ1-2, with TRBD1 matching 10 bases. This CDR3 contains 15 residues. Germline loops: CDR1 SGHDT, CDR2 YYEEEE. V shed 5 bases, J shed 4 bases, and the junction held 8 bases outside the gene matches. The CDR3 nucleotides are TGTGCCAGCAGGGACGCCGGGACAGGGGCCTATGGCTACACCTTC. Encoded protein: CASRDAGTGAYGYTF.

V gene TRBV24-1 combines with J gene TRBJ2-1; D gene unclear. CDR1 is KGHDR, CDR2 SFDVKD, per germline. The CDR3 extends over 15 amino acids. V dropped 0 bases and J dropped 5 bases, with 10 bases sitting between them. CDR3 protein: CATSDLSGKDNEQFF. CDR3 DNA sequence: TGTGCCACCAGTGATTTGAGTGGGAAGGACAATGAGCAGTTCTTC.

Comments on this clone: The junction shows a germline mismatch at one end, possibly a read error. V is TRBV7-8 and J is TRBJ2-1, with 8 bases matching TRBD1. Germline-derived CDR1 and CDR2 are SGHVS and FQNEAQ. The CDR3 length is 15 residues. The CDR3 protein is CASSSRRDRYNERFF. DNA for the CDR3: TGTGCCAGCAGCTCCCGTCGGGACAGGTACAATGAGCGGTTCTTC.

The genes are TRBV6-5 and TRBJ1-5, with D unclear. The CDR3 runs to 13 residues. Germline V gives CDR1 MNHEY, CDR2 SVGAGI. Trimming left V 8 bases short and J 6 bases short, with 14 bases between. CDR3 sequence: CASYPADGQPQHF. The CDR3 coding sequence is TGTGCCAGCTACCCAGCGGATGGTCAGCCCCAGCATTTT.